This entry is about one T cell receptor (beta chain). Its antigen is not identified. These data originate in a study of T cell repertoires in cytomegalovirus infection. The wider study: CMV infection plus the matching HLA type was flagged by public TCR beta signatures.

Study-wide results and limits: Cumulative public TCR beta family frequency identified carriers of CMV plus the relevant HLA.

The length of the CDR3 is 15 residues. CDR1 and CDR2 from the germline V gene are SGHTA and FQGNSA. V was cut by 4 bases and J by 3 bases, with 16 bases left in between. TCRdb re-called the reads through MiXCR, storing one row per CDR3 protein. This sample yields around 94,000 distinct CDR3 sequences, of which more than 15% are seen a single time; around 8.5% belongs to the top ten. The chain uses TRBV7-2 and TRBJ2-7; possibly TRBD2 for D (5 bases). The sequence derives from a human donor in good health (CMV status not recorded). Some clones in this sample may be carry-over from other donors' samples. Sequenced: PBMCs. DNA of the CDR3: TGTGCCAGCAGCTCTAGGGAGAAGAGTGACTACGAGCAGTACTTC. Encoded protein: CASSSREKSDYEQYF.